The 9 T cell receptor beta chains given below trace back to one sample, sequenced in a study of Ad26.COV2.S vaccination and SARS-CoV-2 variants. The method was immunoSEQ multiplex PCR; TCRdb's version includes in-frame clones alone and lacks a portion of them. The sample shows about 350,000 clones, roughly 91% of them seen only once. Treatment specified: some 20 received Ad26.COV2.S at low or high dose, single or two shots; roughly 5 received placebo; per-sample allocation not given. It was on day 63 after the first vaccine or placebo injection that samples were taken. The material was peripheral blood, obtained in a trial of Ad26.COV2.S vaccine versus placebo. All receptors derive from a person between 18 and 59 years old who received the Ad26.COV2.S COVID-19 vaccine or a placebo.

The chain is built from TRBV10-1 and TRBJ2-1, with D tentatively TRBD1 (6 bases). There are 16 residues in the CDR3. Germline assignment: CDR1 WNHNN and CDR2 SYGVQD (reference sequence). V was cut by 0 bases and J by 0 bases, with 9 bases left in between. CDR3 nucleotides: TGCGCCAGCAGTGAGTCGAGGGGGAACTCCTACAATGAGCAGTTCTTC. Protein sequence: CASSESRGNSYNEQFF.

V and J are TRBV4-3 and TRBJ2-1; possibly TRBD1 or TRBD2 for D (5 bases each). This CDR3 contains 17 residues. CDR1 is LGHNA, CDR2 YSLEER, per germline. Trimming stripped 0 bases from V and 1 base from J, with 13 bases between. CDR3 region: CASSQDLWDGSYNEQFF. The CDR3 DNA reads as TGCGCCAGCAGCCAAGATTTATGGGACGGTTCCTACAATGAGCAGTTCTTC.

This chain joins TRBV2 and TRBJ2-7; 8 bases are a match to TRBD1. The CDR3 contains 14 residues. J lost 5 bases, V lost 7 bases, and 10 bases had no gene match. CDR1 and CDR2 (germline): SNHLY, FYNNEI. The CDR3 nucleotides read TGTGCCAGCATTCTGGACAGGGTAAGCCACGAGCAGTACTTC. This sequence encodes CASILDRVSHEQYF.

This chain joins TRBV3-1 (or the pseudogene TRBV3-2) and TRBJ2-1; 9 bases match TRBD2. This CDR3 region has 16 residues. Germline V gene sequence: CDR1 LGHDT, CDR2 YNNKEL (reference sequence). The trim removed 0 bases at V and 6 bases at J, leaving 6 bases unmatched. The CDR3 loop reads CASSQDTSGGINEQFF. For the CDR3, the DNA is TGTGCCAGCAGCCAAGATACCAGCGGGGGGATCAATGAGCAGTTCTTC.

Here the CDR3 DNA reads TGTGCCAGCCGGGACAGGGGTAAACAGCCCCAGCATTTT. Amino acids: CASRDRGKQPQHF. The chain links TRBV19 to TRBJ1-5; 10 bases map to TRBD1. The V gene's germline CDR1 is LNHDA and CDR2 SQIVND (reference sequence). With V trimmed by 9 bases and J by 7 bases, 6 bases remained unmatched. The CDR3 length is 13 residues.

This chain joins TRBV18 and TRBJ2-1; 10 bases match TRBD2. Germline V gives CDR1 KGHSH, CDR2 LQKENI. V was pared by 2 bases and J by 5 bases, with 9 bases of the junction left unmatched. The CDR3 sequence is 17 residues long. CDR3 bases: TGTGCCAGCTCACCAAGAAAACTAGCGGGATCTAACAATGAGCAGTTCTTC. This codes for CASSPRKLAGSNNEQFF.

The V and J genes are TRBV27 and TRBJ2-3; 14 bases line up with TRBD2. V was pared by 6 bases and J by 7 bases, with 9 bases of the junction left unmatched. Germline CDR1 reads MNHEY; CDR2 reads SMNVEV (reference sequence). CDR3 size: 16 residues. CDR3 loop: CASSPRLAGGPNTQYF. As DNA, the CDR3 is TGTGCCAGCAGCCCTCGACTAGCGGGAGGGCCCAATACGCAGTATTTT.

This sequence joins TRBV30 and TRBJ2-7; D not certain. Per germline, CDR1 GTSNPN and CDR2 SVGIG (reference sequence). V lost 2 bases, J lost 1 base, and 6 bases lay in between. This CDR3 is 12 amino acids long. The chain's CDR3 is CAWSFGSYEQYF. The CDR3 nucleotides read TGTGCCTGGAGTTTCGGGTCCTACGAGCAGTACTTC.

This sequence joins TRBV13 and TRBJ2-5; 11 bases agree with TRBD2. The germline V gene has CDR1 PRHDT and CDR2 FYEKMQ (reference sequence). Trimming removed 5 bases from V and 4 bases from J; junction bases left unmatched: 18. This CDR3 has 19 amino acids. The CDR3: CASSNAGLAEGPWRETQYF. The CDR3 DNA is TGTGCCAGCAGCAACGCGGGACTAGCGGAGGGGCCCTGGAGAGAGACCCAGTACTTC.